This passage covers 8 T cell receptor beta chains from one sample sequenced in a study of T-cell memory formation after mild COVID-19. TCRdb processed the 5' RACE reads anew with MiXCR; each CDR3 protein has one entry. The table lists about 290,000 distinct CDR3 sequences, approximately 18% of them singletons. The sequenced sample consisted of PBMCs or a T cell subset sorted from them (not recorded which). The receptors come from a man younger than 35 who had mild COVID-19 (a few samples of this study predate the infection). Cell type and time point are not known.

This clonotype came up a few times. This chain links TRBV7-9 with TRBJ2-5, with D hard to call. With 5 bases removed from V and 1 base from J, the gap between germline ends came to 14 bases. Germline CDR1 is SEHNR and CDR2 is FQNEAQ (reference sequence). The CDR3 has 15 residues. The CDR3 region is CASSQESRSQETQYF. The CDR3 region has the DNA TGTGCCAGCAGCCAAGAGAGCAGGAGCCAAGAGACCCAGTACTTC.

This clonotype came up many times. This chain connects TRBV3-1 to TRBJ2-1; 8 positions match TRBD2. CDR3 size: 14 residues. Unmatched junction bases numbered 1, after V lost 4 bases and J lost 2 bases. Germline V CDR1 and CDR2: LGHDT, YNNKEL (reference sequence). The CDR3 spells CASSRGGPYNEQFF. The CDR3 nucleotides are TGTGCCAGCAGCCGCGGGGGGCCCTACAATGAGCAGTTCTTC.

The gene calls are TRBV6-5 and TRBJ2-5, with D possibly TRBD2 on 5 matching bases. V was trimmed by 2 bases and J by 7 bases, leaving 14 bases between them. CDR1 is MNHEY, CDR2 SVGAGI, per germline. The CDR3 has 14 amino acids. In DNA, the CDR3 is TGTGCCAGCAGTTACGGACGGCAAGAGGGGACCCAGTACTTC. This sequence encodes CASSYGRQEGTQYF.

J is TRBJ2-1 and V is TRBV28; the D is unclear. Germline CDR1 MDHEN, CDR2 SYDVKM. Trimming stripped 3 bases from V and 3 bases from J, with 15 bases between. This CDR3 is built from 16 residues. CDR3 in DNA: TGTGCCAGCAGTTTTGAAAGCTTCTCTCTCTACAATGAGCAGTTCTTC. Its protein is CASSFESFSLYNEQFF.

The V gene is TRBV12-3 or TRBV12-4, the J gene TRBJ2-7; D not resolved. CDR3 length equals 13 residues. V lost 4 bases and J lost 6, with 13 bases in between. CDR3 nucleotides: TGTGCCAGCAGTTCGCAGCTTTCTTTCGAGCAGTACTTC. Its translation is CASSSQLSFEQYF.

This clonotype appeared a few times. This chain links TRBV28 with TRBJ2-3; D unclear. CDR3 length: 13 amino acids. V lost 3 bases, J lost 4 bases, and 8 bases lay in between. CDR1 MDHEN and CDR2 SYDVKM come from the germline V gene. CDR3 in DNA: TGTGCCAGCAGTTTCGTTGATGCAGATACGCAGTATTTT. It translates to CASSFVDADTQYF.

This clonotype was observed a few times. The chain couples TRBV25-1 to TRBJ2-3, with TRBD2 matching over 9 bases. V shed 3 bases, J shed 5 bases, and the junction held 6 bases outside the gene matches. The CDR3 is 15 residues long. Germline CDR1 is MGHDK and CDR2 is SYGVNS. The CDR3 DNA reads TGTGCCAGCAGTGAGAAGCGGGGGGTCTTAGATACGCAGTATTTT. It translates to CASSEKRGVLDTQYF.

V is TRBV20-1 and J is TRBJ2-1; either TRBD1 or TRBD2 may supply D (7 bases each). Germline CDR1 DFQATT, CDR2 SNEGSKA (reference sequence). V gave up 5 bases and J gave up 9 bases, with 14 bases separating them. This CDR3 is built from 12 residues. CDR3 coding DNA: TGCAGTGCTTCAGGGGGGGGGCCTGAGCAGTTCTTC. Amino acids: CSASGGGPEQFF.